The entry that follows covers one T cell receptor beta chain sequence. The data belong to a study of blood T cell repertoires in COVID-19. Assay: immunoSEQ multiplex PCR; the TCRdb copy retains only in-frame clones and omits some. The sample has some 220,000 clones; more than 80% are singletons. The source material was PBMCs or T cells enriched from blood (not recorded which). The TCR sequence derives from a woman aged 18-29 years in a cohort exposed to, infected with or recovered from COVID-19 (not recorded which).

CDR3 DNA sequence: TGTGCCAGCAGCTTAGTGGGGACAGACTATGGCTACACCTTC. Its translation: CASSLVGTDYGYTF. The rearrangement links TRBV7-9 to TRBJ1-2; 7 bases agree with TRBD1. CDR3 length: 14 residues. The germline V gene has CDR1 SEHNR and CDR2 FQNEAQ (reference sequence). The trim removed 1 base at V and 3 bases at J, leaving 2 bases unmatched.